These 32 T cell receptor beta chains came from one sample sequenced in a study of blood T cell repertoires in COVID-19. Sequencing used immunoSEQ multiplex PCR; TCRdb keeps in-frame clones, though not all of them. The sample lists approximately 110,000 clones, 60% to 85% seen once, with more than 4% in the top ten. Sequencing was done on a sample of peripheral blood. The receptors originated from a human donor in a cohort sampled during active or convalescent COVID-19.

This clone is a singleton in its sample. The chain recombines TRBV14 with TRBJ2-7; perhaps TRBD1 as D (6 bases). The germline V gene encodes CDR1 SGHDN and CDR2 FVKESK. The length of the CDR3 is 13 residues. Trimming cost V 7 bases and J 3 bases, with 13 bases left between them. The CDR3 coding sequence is TGTGCCAGCAACAGGGTAGGGGGCTACGAGCAGTACTTC. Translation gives CASNRVGGYEQYF.

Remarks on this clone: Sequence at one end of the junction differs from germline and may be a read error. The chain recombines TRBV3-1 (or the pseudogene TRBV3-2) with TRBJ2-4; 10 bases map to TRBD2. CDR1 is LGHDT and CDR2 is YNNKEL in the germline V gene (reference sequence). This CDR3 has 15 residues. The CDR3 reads CAGSQGSGGDNIQYF. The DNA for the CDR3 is TGTGCCGGCAGCCAAGGGAGCGGGGGGGACAACATTCAGTACTTC.

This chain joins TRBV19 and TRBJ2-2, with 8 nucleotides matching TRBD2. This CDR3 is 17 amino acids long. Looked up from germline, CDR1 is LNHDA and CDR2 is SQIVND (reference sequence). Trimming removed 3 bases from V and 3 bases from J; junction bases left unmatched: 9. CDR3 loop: CASSIYSGRAYTGELFF. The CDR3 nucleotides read TGTGCCAGTAGTATTTACTCCGGGAGGGCCTACACCGGGGAGCTGTTTTTT.

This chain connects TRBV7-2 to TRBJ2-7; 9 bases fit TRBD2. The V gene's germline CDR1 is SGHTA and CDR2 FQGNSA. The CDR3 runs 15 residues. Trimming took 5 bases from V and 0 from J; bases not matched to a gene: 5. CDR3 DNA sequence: TGTGCCAGCAGCCTATATAGCGGGAGCTCCTACGAGCAGTACTTC. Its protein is CASSLYSGSSYEQYF. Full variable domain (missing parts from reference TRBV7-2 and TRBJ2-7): GAGVSQSPSNKVTEKGKDVELRCDPISGHTALYWYRQSLGQGLEFLIYFQGNSAPDKSGLPSDRFSAERTGGSVSTLTIQRTQQEDSAVYLCASSLYSGSSYEQYFGPGTRLTVT.

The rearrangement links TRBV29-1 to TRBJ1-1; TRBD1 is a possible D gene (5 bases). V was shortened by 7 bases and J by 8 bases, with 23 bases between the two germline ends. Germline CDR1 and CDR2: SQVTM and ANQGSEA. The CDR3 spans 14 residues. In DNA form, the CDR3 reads TGCAGCGCCAAGAATGGGGGGACGGGTGAGGAAGCTTTCTTT. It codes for CSAKNGGTGEEAFF.

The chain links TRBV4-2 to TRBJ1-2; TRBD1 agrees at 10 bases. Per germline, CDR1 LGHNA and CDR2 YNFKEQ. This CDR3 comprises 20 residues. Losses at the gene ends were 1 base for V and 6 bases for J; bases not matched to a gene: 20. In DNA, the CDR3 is TGTGCCAGCAGCCAAGTGATTGGGGCGGCGAATATGGGGACAGGGGATGGCTACACCTTC. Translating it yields CASSQVIGAANMGTGDGYTF.

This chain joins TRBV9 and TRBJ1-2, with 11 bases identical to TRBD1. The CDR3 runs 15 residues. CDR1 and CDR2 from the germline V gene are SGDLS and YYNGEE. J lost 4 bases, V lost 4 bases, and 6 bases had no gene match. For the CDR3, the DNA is TGTGCCAGCAGCTTAGGGACAGGGGGTAGCTATGGCTACACCTTC. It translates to CASSLGTGGSYGYTF.

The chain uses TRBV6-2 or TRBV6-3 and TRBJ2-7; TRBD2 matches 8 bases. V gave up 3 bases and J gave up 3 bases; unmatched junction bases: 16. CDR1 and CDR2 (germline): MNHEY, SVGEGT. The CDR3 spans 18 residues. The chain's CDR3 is CASSYKAGATPPNYEQYF. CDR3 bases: TGTGCCAGCAGTTATAAAGCGGGGGCAACTCCTCCAAACTACGAGCAGTACTTC.

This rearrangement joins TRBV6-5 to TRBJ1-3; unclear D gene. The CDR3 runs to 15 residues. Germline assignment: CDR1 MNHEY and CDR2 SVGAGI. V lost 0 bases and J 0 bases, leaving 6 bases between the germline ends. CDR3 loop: CASSYSKLSGNTIYF. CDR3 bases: TGTGCCAGCAGTTACTCAAAACTCTCTGGAAACACCATATATTTT.

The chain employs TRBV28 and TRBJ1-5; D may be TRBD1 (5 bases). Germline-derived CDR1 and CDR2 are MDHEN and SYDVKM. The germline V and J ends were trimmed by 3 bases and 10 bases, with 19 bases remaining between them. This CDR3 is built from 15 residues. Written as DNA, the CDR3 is TGTGCCAGCAGTTTGTTGGGGGGTCGGTTTCGCCCCCAGCATTTT. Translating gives CASSLLGGRFRPQHF.

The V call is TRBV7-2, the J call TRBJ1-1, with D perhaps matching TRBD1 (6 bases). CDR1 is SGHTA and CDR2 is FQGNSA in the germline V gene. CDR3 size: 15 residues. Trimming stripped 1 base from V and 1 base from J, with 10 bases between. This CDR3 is CASSLGQVPNTEAFF. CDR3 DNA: TGTGCCAGCAGCTTAGGACAGGTCCCGAACACTGAAGCTTTCTTT. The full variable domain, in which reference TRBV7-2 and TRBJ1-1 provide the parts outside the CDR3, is GAGVSQSPSNKVTEKGKDVELRCDPISGHTALYWYRQSLGQGLEFLIYFQGNSAPDKSGLPSDRFSAERTGGSVSTLTIQRTQQEDSAVYLCASSLGQVPNTEAFFGQGTRLTVV.

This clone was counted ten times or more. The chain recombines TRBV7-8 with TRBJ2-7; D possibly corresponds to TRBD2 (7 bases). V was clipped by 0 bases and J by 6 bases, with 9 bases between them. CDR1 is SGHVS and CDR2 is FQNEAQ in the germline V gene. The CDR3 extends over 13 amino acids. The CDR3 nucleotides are TGTGCCAGCAGCTTAGCGGGGGGGCTCGAGCAGTACTTC. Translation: CASSLAGGLEQYF. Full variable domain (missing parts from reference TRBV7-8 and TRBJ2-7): GAGVSQSPRYKVAKRGQDVALRCDPISGHVSLFWYQQALGQGPEFLTYFQNEAQLDKSGLPSDRFFAERPEGSVSTLKIQRTQQEDSAVYLCASSLAGGLEQYFGPGTRLTVT.

The CDR3 reads CASSLAGAGGETQYF. CDR3 nucleotide sequence: TGTGCCAGCAGCTTAGCAGGGGCCGGGGGGGAGACCCAGTACTTC. J is TRBJ2-5 and V is TRBV7-2, with TRBD2 matching over 7 bases. Germline V gene sequence: CDR1 SGHTA, CDR2 FQGNSA. V lost 0 bases to trimming and J lost 5 bases; unmatched junction nucleotides: 6. CDR3 length: 15 amino acids.

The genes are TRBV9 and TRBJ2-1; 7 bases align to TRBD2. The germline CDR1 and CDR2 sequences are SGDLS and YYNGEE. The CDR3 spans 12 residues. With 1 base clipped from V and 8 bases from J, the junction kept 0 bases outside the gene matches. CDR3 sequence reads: CASSVLADEQFF. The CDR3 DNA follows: TGTGCCAGCAGCGTACTAGCGGATGAGCAGTTCTTC.

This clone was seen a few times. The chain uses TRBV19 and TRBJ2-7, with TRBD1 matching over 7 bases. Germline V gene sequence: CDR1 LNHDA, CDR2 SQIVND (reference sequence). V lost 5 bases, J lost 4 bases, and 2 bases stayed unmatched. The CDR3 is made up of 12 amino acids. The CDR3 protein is CASSRQGYEQYF. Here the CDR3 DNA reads TGTGCCAGTAGTCGACAGGGTTACGAGCAGTACTTC.

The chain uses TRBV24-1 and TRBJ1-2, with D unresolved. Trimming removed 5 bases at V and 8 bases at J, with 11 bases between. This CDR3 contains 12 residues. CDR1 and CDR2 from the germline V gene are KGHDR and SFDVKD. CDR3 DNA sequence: TGTGCCACCAGTGGGGGAGCGGGCGGCTACACCTTC. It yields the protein CATSGGAGGYTF.

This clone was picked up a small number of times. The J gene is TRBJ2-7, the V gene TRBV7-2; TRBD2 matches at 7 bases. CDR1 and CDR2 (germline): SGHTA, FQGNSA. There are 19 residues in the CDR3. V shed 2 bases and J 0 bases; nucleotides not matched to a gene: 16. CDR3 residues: CASSLIIPPRTSASYEQYF. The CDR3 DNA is TGTGCCAGCAGCTTAATCATTCCCCCCCGCACTAGCGCCTCCTACGAGCAGTACTTC. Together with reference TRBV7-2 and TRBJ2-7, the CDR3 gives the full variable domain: GAGVSQSPSNKVTEKGKDVELRCDPISGHTALYWYRQSLGQGLEFLIYFQGNSAPDKSGLPSDRFSAERTGGSVSTLTIQRTQQEDSAVYLCASSLIIPPRTSASYEQYFGPGTRLTVT.

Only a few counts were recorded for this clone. This chain's CDR3 is CASREVSSPLHF. The CDR3 coding sequence is TGCGCCAGCAGGGAGGTCAGCTCACCCCTCCACTTT. J is TRBJ1-6 and V is TRBV5-1; D ambiguous. This CDR3 is 12 amino acids long. Between the trimmed V and J ends, which lost 5 bases and 10 bases, there was a span of 10 bases. Germline-derived CDR1 and CDR2 are SGHRS and YFSETQ.

The CDR3 loop is CASSSATGGYTEAFF. CDR3 nucleotides: TGTGCCAGCAGTTCAGCGACAGGGGGTTACACTGAAGCTTTCTTT. The chain uses TRBV28 and TRBJ1-1; 9 bases fit TRBD1. CDR3 length: 15 amino acids. V lost 4 bases, J lost 3 bases, and 6 bases stayed unmatched. The germline gives CDR1 MDHEN, CDR2 SYDVKM.

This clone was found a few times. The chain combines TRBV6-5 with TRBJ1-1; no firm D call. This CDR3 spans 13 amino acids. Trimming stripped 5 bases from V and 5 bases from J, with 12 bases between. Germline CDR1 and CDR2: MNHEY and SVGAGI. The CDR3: CASSPRPGTEAFF. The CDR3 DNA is TGTGCCAGCAGTCCTCGGCCGGGTACTGAAGCTTTCTTT.

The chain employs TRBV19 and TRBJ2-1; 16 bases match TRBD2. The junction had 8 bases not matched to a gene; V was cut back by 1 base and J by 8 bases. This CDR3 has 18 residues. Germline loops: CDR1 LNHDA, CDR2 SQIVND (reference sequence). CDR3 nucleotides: TGTGCCAGTAGTATAGTACCGGGACTAGCGGGAGGGAGGTATGAGCAGTTCTTC. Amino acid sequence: CASSIVPGLAGGRYEQFF.

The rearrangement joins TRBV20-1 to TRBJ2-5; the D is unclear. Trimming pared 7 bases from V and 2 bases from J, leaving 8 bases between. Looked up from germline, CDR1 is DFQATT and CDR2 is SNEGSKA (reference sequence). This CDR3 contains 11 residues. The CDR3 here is CSGLRQETQYF. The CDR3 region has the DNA TGCAGTGGTCTCCGTCAAGAGACCCAGTACTTC.

CDR3 residues: CASRSDRSNYGYTF. Written as DNA, the CDR3 is TGCGCCAGCAGGTCAGACAGATCTAACTATGGCTACACCTTC. The chain links TRBV10-2 to TRBJ1-2; maybe TRBD1 (5 bases). In germline, CDR1 is WSHSY, CDR2 SAAADI. V was shortened by 6 bases and J by 0 bases, with 11 bases between the two germline ends. This CDR3 is built from 14 residues.

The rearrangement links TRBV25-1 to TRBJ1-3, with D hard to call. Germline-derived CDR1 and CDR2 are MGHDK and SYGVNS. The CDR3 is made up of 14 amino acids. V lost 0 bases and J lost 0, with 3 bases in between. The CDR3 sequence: CASSEYRSGNTIYF. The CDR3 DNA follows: TGTGCCAGCAGTGAATACCGCTCTGGAAACACCATATATTTT.

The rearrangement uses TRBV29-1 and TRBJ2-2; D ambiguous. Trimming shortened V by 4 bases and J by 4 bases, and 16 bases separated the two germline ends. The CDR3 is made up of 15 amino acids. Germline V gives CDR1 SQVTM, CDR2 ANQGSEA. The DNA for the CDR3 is TGCAGCGTTGGCGGTACGGAGCATGGCACCGGGGAGCTGTTTTTT. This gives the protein CSVGGTEHGTGELFF.

CDR3 amino acids: CASSQTGHGDYEQYF. CDR3 bases: TGTGCCAGCAGCCAGACAGGGCATGGGGACTACGAGCAGTACTTC. V and J are TRBV13 and TRBJ2-7; the match to TRBD1 covers 7 bases. The germline V gene has CDR1 PRHDT and CDR2 FYEKMQ (reference sequence). Unmatched junction bases numbered 10, after V lost 5 bases and J lost 3 bases. The CDR3 sequence is 15 residues long. Based on the CDR3 plus reference TRBV13 and TRBJ2-7, the full variable domain is AAGVIQSPRHLIKEKRETATLKCYPIPRHDTVYWYQQGPGQDPQFLISFYEKMQSDKGSIPDRFSAQQFSDYHSELNMSSLELGDSALYFCASSQTGHGDYEQYFGPGTRLTVT.

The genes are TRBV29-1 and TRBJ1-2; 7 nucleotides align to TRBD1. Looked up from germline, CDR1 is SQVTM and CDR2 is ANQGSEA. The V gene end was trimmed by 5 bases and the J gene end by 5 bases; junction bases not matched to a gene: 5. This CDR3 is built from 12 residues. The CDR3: CSVSGQMYGYTF. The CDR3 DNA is TGCAGCGTTTCGGGACAGATGTATGGCTACACCTTC. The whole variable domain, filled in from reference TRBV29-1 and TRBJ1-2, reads SAVISQKPSRDICQRGTSLTIQCQVDSQVTMMFWYRQQPGQSLTLIATANQGSEATYESGFVIDKFPISRPNLTFSTLTVSNMSPEDSSIYLCSVSGQMYGYTFGSGTRLTVV.

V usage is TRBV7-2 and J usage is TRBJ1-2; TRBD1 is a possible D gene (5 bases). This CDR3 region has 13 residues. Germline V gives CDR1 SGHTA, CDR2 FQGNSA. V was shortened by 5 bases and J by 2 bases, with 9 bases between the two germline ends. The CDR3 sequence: CASSITGNYGYTF. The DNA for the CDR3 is TGTGCCAGCAGCATCACAGGAAACTATGGCTACACCTTC.

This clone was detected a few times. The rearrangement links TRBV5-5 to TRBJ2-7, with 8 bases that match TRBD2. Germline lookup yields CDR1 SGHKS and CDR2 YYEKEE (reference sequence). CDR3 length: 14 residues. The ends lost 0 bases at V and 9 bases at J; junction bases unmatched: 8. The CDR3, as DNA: TGTGCCAGCAGCTTGGAGGTTAGCGGGACCGGGCAGTACTTC. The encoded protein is CASSLEVSGTGQYF. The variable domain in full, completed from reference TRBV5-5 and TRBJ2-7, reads DAGVTQSPTHLIKTRGQQVTLRCSPISGHKSVSWYQQVLGQGPQFIFQYYEKEERGRGNFPDRFSARQFPNYSSELNVNALLLGDSALYLCASSLEVSGTGQYFGPGTRLTVT.

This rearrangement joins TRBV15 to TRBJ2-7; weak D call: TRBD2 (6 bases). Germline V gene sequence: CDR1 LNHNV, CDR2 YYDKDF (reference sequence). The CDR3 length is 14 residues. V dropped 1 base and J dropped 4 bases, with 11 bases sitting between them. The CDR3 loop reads CATSRGGENYEQYF. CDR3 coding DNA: TGTGCCACCAGCAGAGGGGGGGAAAATTACGAGCAGTACTTC.

The CDR3 DNA is TGTGCCAGCAGCCAGGCCCCCGCAGCGTACAATGAGCAGTTCTTC. This gives the protein CASSQAPAAYNEQFF. This sequence joins TRBV3-1 (or the pseudogene TRBV3-2) and TRBJ2-1, with no clear D. The germline gives CDR1 LGHDT, CDR2 YNNKEL (reference sequence). V lost 3 bases and J 4 bases, leaving 13 bases between the germline ends. The CDR3 covers 15 residues.

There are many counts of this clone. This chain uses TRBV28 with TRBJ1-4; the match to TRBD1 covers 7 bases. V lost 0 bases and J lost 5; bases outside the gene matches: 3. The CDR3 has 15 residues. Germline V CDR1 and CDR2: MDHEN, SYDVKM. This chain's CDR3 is CASSLWGQLNEKLFF. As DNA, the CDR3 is TGTGCCAGCAGTTTATGGGGACAGTTAAATGAAAAACTGTTTTTT.